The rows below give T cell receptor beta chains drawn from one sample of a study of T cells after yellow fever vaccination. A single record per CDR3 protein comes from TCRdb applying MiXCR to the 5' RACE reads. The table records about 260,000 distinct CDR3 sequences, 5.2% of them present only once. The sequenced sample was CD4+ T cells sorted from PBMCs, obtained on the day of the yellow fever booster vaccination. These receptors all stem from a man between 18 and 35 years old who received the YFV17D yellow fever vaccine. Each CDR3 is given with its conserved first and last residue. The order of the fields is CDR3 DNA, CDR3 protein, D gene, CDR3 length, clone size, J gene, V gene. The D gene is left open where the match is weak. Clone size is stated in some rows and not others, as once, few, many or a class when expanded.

TGCAGTGCTAGAGAGGGGACTAAGGCCCAGCATTTT	CSAREGTKAQHF	.	12	few	TRBJ1-5	TRBV20-1
TGTGCCAGCAGCTACGACAAGTGGACGGATGAAGCTTTCTTT	CASSYDKWTDEAFF	.	14	few	TRBJ1-1	TRBV7-2
TGCAGTGCCCGGACAGGACGGTACAATGAGCAGTTCTTC	CSARTGRYNEQFF	TRBD1	13	few	TRBJ2-1	TRBV20-1
TGTGCCAGCAGCCAATGGAAGGGGGTGGACACTGAAGCTTTCTTT	CASSQWKGVDTEAFF	.	15	few	TRBJ1-1	TRBV3-1
TGCAGTGCTCGCGACAGGGGGCTGATCTATGGCTACACCTTC	CSARDRGLIYGYTF	TRBD1	14	.	TRBJ1-2	TRBV20-1
TGTGCCAGCAGTACAGGAGGAACACACACCGGGGAGCTGTTTTTT	CASSTGGTHTGELFF	.	15	few	TRBJ2-2	TRBV12-3/TRBV12-4
TGTGCCAGCAGCTTAGGTGGGGAGCCAGATACGCAGTATTTT	CASSLGGEPDTQYF	.	14	.	TRBJ2-3	TRBV7-9
TGCAGCGTTGCTCAGGGATTCTACAATGAGCAGTTCTTC	CSVAQGFYNEQFF	.	13	many	TRBJ2-1	TRBV29-1
TGCGCCAGCAGCCAGGGTGCGGGGGATACTGAAGCTTTCTTT	CASSQGAGDTEAFF	.	14	few	TRBJ1-1	TRBV4-1
TGTGCCACGACCGGGTGGACTGAAGCTTTCTTT	CATTGWTEAFF	.	11	few	TRBJ1-1	TRBV2
TGTGCCAGCAGTGGGGAGGCCGAAGGCTACACCTTC	CASSGEAEGYTF	.	12	.	TRBJ1-2	TRBV2
TGTGCCAGCAGCTTGACCGGGAGAGGTTCACCCCTCCACTTT	CASSLTGRGSPLHF	.	14	few	TRBJ1-6	TRBV5-4
TGTGCCAGCAGCTTGATTTTAGGGTCCCCCGGCTACACCTTC	CASSLILGSPGYTF	.	14	few	TRBJ1-2	TRBV7-2
TGCAGTGCTAGCCGGGGGGGGCCCGGCTTGGATACGCAGTATTTT	CSASRGGPGLDTQYF	TRBD2	15	many	TRBJ2-3	TRBV20-1
TGTGCCAGCAGCTCGGGACACGATAATCAGCCCCAGCATTTT	CASSSGHDNQPQHF	.	14	once	TRBJ1-5	TRBV7-2
TGTGCCAGCTCACCAGGGACCGTGAATGGGGCCAACGTCCTGACTTTC	CASSPGTVNGANVLTF	.	16	.	TRBJ2-6	TRBV18
TGTGCCAGCAGTGGGGTAGCGGGGGAGACCCAGTACTTC	CASSGVAGETQYF	TRBD2	13	few	TRBJ2-5	TRBV25-1
TGCAGTGCTCACCTCGGGCTTTATGGCTACACCTTC	CSAHLGLYGYTF	.	12	few	TRBJ1-2	TRBV20-1
TGTGCCAGCAGCTCAAACCCGGGACAGGAGTACAATGAGCAGTTCTTC	CASSSNPGQEYNEQFF	TRBD1	16	few	TRBJ2-1	TRBV28
TGTGCCAGCAGCCCGGGACTAGCGGGGGATGATGAGCAGTTCTTC	CASSPGLAGDDEQFF	TRBD2	15	.	TRBJ2-1	TRBV4-2
TGTGCCAGCAGCTCAATTTTACGGGACAAATACTCTGGGGCCAACGTCCTGACTTTC	CASSSILRDKYSGANVLTF	.	19	few	TRBJ2-6	TRBV7-9
TGCAGTGCTAGAGACGTGAGCTCCTATAATTCACCCCTCCACTTT	CSARDVSSYNSPLHF	.	15	.	TRBJ1-6	TRBV20-1
TGTGCCAGTACAGGGATCGCTGACACCGGGGAGCTGTTTTTT	CASTGIADTGELFF	.	14	.	TRBJ2-2	TRBV9
TGTGCCAGTAGTAATCCGGGACAGTCTCTCTATGGCTACACCTTC	CASSNPGQSLYGYTF	TRBD1	15	.	TRBJ1-2	TRBV19
TGCGCCAGCAGCTTGGAGGGCAGGGGTTATCTATTGAACACTGAAGCTTTCTTT	CASSLEGRGYLLNTEAFF	.	18	.	TRBJ1-1	TRBV5-1
TGTGCCAGCAGTTCCCCGGCGACAGATACGCAGTATTTT	CASSSPATDTQYF	.	13	.	TRBJ2-3	TRBV6-5
TGTGCCAGCAGCAAGGACAGGGGGCATAACTACAATGAGCAGTTCTTC	CASSKDRGHNYNEQFF	TRBD1	16	.	TRBJ2-1	TRBV6-2/TRBV6-3
TGTGCCAGCAGCCCCGGCGGCGGGGGTGAGACCCAGTACTTC	CASSPGGGGETQYF	TRBD2	14	.	TRBJ2-5	TRBV11-2
TGCAGTGCTAAATTGGCCAGGGGATACTCCTACAATGAGCAGTTCTTC	CSAKLARGYSYNEQFF	.	16	few	TRBJ2-1	TRBV20-1
TGTGCCAGCCAAGGGGGACCGGGACTAGCGGGGCTTGGGGCCAACGTCCTGACTTTC	CASQGGPGLAGLGANVLTF	TRBD2	19	.	TRBJ2-6	TRBV10-3
TGTGCCAGCAGTCCCCGGACAGGGGGTCCCAATGAGCAGTTCTTC	CASSPRTGGPNEQFF	TRBD1	15	.	TRBJ2-1	TRBV28
TGTGCCAGCAGCTTTACGCTAACAGTAGGAGCTGGCTACACCTTC	CASSFTLTVGAGYTF	.	15	few	TRBJ1-2	TRBV7-2
TGTGCCAGCAGCCGCACCACAGGGGGGGTCCCAAATAGCAATCAGCCCCAGCATTTT	CASSRTTGGVPNSNQPQHF	TRBD1	19	few	TRBJ1-5	TRBV12-3/TRBV12-4